Listed below are T cell receptor beta chains from one sample, sequenced in a study of blood T cell repertoires in COVID-19. Method: immunoSEQ multiplex PCR; TCRdb's copy keeps in-frame clones and lacks some. This table holds about 350,000 clones, about 88% found once. Sample: PBMCs or T cells enriched from blood (not recorded which). All receptors come from a woman in her twenties or thirties who had recovered from COVID-19. The conserved cysteine and the conserved F or W are not part of the CDR3 here.

TRBV7-9	TRBJ1-5	ASSWDQGQPQH
TRBV3-1/TRBV3-2	TRBJ1-1	ASSRGTGGLVTEAF
TRBV12-1	TRBJ1-2	ASSFSRDSLYGYT
TRBV7-2	TRBJ1-1	ASSLAGTVTNTEAF
TRBV9	TRBJ2-7	ASSYKYPGEQY
TRBV2	TRBJ1-2	ASSEAPPGNYGYT
TRBV3-1/TRBV3-2	TRBJ2-5	ASSQDGIGERGETQY
TRBV30	TRBJ1-3	AWKGFRVSGNTIY
TRBV9	TRBJ1-2	ASSAQRYGYT
TRBV11-2	TRBJ2-5	ASSLKGTGFQETQY
TRBV19	TRBJ1-1	ASSIVGASTEAF
TRBV12-2	TRBJ1-4	ASRLATRGTNEKLF
TRBV3-1/TRBV3-2	TRBJ1-3	ASSQTRGNTIY
TRBV6-2/TRBV6-3	TRBJ1-6	ASSYITGQEYNSPLH
TRBV28	TRBJ1-1	ASRARPSNTEAF
TRBV9	TRBJ2-7	ASSLDRGGFEQY
TRBV2	TRBJ2-2	ASLQGSARTGELF
TRBV30	TRBJ2-7	AWSVIGFSYEQY
TRBV28	TRBJ2-2	ATKAPHNTGELF
TRBV5-8	TRBJ1-5	ASSLFTGIDQPQH
TRBV29-1	TRBJ2-5	SVESQQETQY
TRBV6-2/TRBV6-3	TRBJ1-2	ASSYRQYPNYGYT
TRBV24-1	TRBJ2-2	ATSDFRSTGELF
TRBV10-3	TRBJ1-6	AISDTNNSPLH
TRBV11-3	TRBJ2-1	ASSLGQGIHEQF
TRBV12-3/TRBV12-4	TRBJ1-5	ASSLGEGGQH
TRBV7-2	TRBJ2-3	ASSLYGLPTGDTQY
TRBV7-8	TRBJ1-2	ASSQQGYGYT
TRBV30	TRBJ2-3	AWSGPGLAGITDTQY
TRBV10-3	TRBJ1-2	AISEGQGQKT
TRBV9	TRBJ1-1	ASSPRGGVPNTEAF
TRBV6-5	TRBJ2-2	ASSFASGGYGELF
TRBV5-5	TRBJ2-3	ASSLTGSTDTQY
TRBV5-1	TRBJ2-5	ASSLRQGESGTQY
TRBV7-6	TRBJ1-4	ASSLGAPNEKLF
TRBV10-3	TRBJ2-2	AISDQRGQKNTGELF
TRBV18	TRBJ1-3	ASSPRDGNTIY
TRBV7-8	TRBJ2-1	ASSLVQGARGEQF
TRBV2	TRBJ1-2	ASSEISTGAGYT